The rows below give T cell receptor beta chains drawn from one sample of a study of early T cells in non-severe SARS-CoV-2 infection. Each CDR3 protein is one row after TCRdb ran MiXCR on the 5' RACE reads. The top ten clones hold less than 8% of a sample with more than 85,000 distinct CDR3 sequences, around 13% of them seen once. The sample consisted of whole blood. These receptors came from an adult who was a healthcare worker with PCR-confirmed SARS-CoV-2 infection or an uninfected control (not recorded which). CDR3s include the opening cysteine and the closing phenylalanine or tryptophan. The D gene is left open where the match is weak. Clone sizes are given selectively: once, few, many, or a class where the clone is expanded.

cdr3_aa: CASSSPGGTYEQYF
cdr3_nt: TGTGCCAGCAGCTCGCCGGGAGGGACATACGAGCAGTACTTC
d_call: TRBD2
clone_size: -
j_call: TRBJ2-7
v_call: TRBV28

cdr3_aa: CASSFHSTGELFF
cdr3_nt: TGTGCCAGCAGCTTCCACAGCACCGGGGAGCTGTTTTTT
d_call: -
clone_size: few
j_call: TRBJ2-2
v_call: TRBV11-1

cdr3_aa: CSARSLGEQYF
cdr3_nt: TGCAGTGCTAGAAGTTTGGGGGAGCAGTACTTC
d_call: -
clone_size: few
j_call: TRBJ2-7
v_call: TRBV20-1

cdr3_aa: CASSLRGTYEQYF
cdr3_nt: TGTGCCAGCAGTTTAAGAGGGACCTACGAGCAGTACTTC
d_call: -
clone_size: few
j_call: TRBJ2-7
v_call: TRBV28

cdr3_aa: CATQSGAPSYEQYF
cdr3_nt: TGTGCCACCCAGTCTGGGGCACCTTCCTACGAGCAGTACTTC
d_call: -
clone_size: few
j_call: TRBJ2-7
v_call: TRBV28

cdr3_aa: CASSQESVGRERTPTSYEQYF
cdr3_nt: TGCGCCAGCAGCCAAGAAAGCGTCGGGCGGGAGAGAACCCCGACAAGCTACGAGCAGTACTTC
d_call: TRBD2
clone_size: few
j_call: TRBJ2-7
v_call: TRBV4-3

cdr3_aa: CASSPTGGAHNEQFF
cdr3_nt: TGTGCCAGCAGTCCGACAGGGGGAGCCCACAATGAGCAGTTCTTC
d_call: TRBD1
clone_size: few
j_call: TRBJ2-1
v_call: TRBV12-3/TRBV12-4

cdr3_aa: CATWDGDSYEQYF
cdr3_nt: TGTGCCACCTGGGACGGCGACTCCTACGAGCAGTACTTC
d_call: -
clone_size: many
j_call: TRBJ2-7
v_call: TRBV10-3

cdr3_aa: CASSLGGLRSTDTQYF
cdr3_nt: TGTGCCAGCAGTTTGGGGGGCCTCCGGAGCACAGATACGCAGTATTTT
d_call: -
clone_size: -
j_call: TRBJ2-3
v_call: TRBV12-3/TRBV12-4

cdr3_aa: CASSPTQAATYEQYF
cdr3_nt: TGTGCCAGCAGTCCTACACAGGCAGCTACCTACGAGCAGTACTTC
d_call: -
clone_size: -
j_call: TRBJ2-7
v_call: TRBV28

cdr3_aa: CSVGGTSGRGGTDTQYF
cdr3_nt: TGCAGCGTTGGAGGGACTAGCGGGAGAGGAGGCACAGATACGCAGTATTTT
d_call: TRBD2
clone_size: -
j_call: TRBJ2-3
v_call: TRBV29-1

cdr3_aa: CASRRDAYEQYF
cdr3_nt: TGTGCCAGCAGACGGGACGCCTACGAGCAGTACTTC
d_call: -
clone_size: few
j_call: TRBJ2-7
v_call: TRBV27

cdr3_aa: CASRPGAAEAFF
cdr3_nt: TGTGCCAGCAGGCCAGGGGCCGCTGAAGCTTTCTTT
d_call: -
clone_size: few
j_call: TRBJ1-1
v_call: TRBV12-3/TRBV12-4

cdr3_aa: CASSPRPGTSGTDTQYF
cdr3_nt: TGTGCCAGCAGCCCCCGCCCCGGGACTAGCGGCACAGATACGCAGTATTTT
d_call: TRBD2
clone_size: many
j_call: TRBJ2-3
v_call: TRBV11-2

cdr3_aa: CASSLVTLRADTQYF
cdr3_nt: TGTGCCAGCAGCTTAGTTACCCTGCGGGCAGATACGCAGTATTTT
d_call: -
clone_size: -
j_call: TRBJ2-3
v_call: TRBV7-9